Listed below are T cell receptor beta chains from one sample, sequenced in a study of blood T cell repertoires in COVID-19. Measured with immunoSEQ multiplex PCR; TCRdb has only the in-frame clones, and not every one. Of fewer than 450,000 clones detected, over 75% appear once; the ten largest clones hold approximately 0.93%. Material: PBMCs or T cells enriched from blood (not recorded which). The receptors were gathered from a woman aged 25-40 years who had recovered from COVID-19. The CDR3 runs from the conserved cysteine through the conserved F or W. Each record gives: clone size, V gene, J gene, D gene, CDR3 DNA, CDR3 protein. A D gene is named only where the DNA matches it firmly. Clone size is given for some rows only: seen once, a few or many times, or a class if the clone is expanded.

.,TRBV6-2/TRBV6-3,TRBJ1-2,.,TGTGCCAGCAGTTACTCTGGGCTAACTAACTATGGCTACACCTTC,CASSYSGLTNYGYTF
few,TRBV2,TRBJ1-1,.,TGTGCCAGCACTGAAGGGCTGAACACTGAAGCTTTCTTT,CASTEGLNTEAFF
.,TRBV28,TRBJ1-5,.,TGTGCCAGCAGACCGGGGGAGGGAGATCAGCCCCAGCATTTT,CASRPGEGDQPQHF
.,TRBV27,TRBJ1-6,.,TGTGCCAGCAGTTTTAATTCCTATAATTCACCCCTCCACTTT,CASSFNSYNSPLHF
.,TRBV27,TRBJ2-1,TRBD2,TGTGCCAGCAGTCCGTTACTAGCGGGGGGGTCGAATGAGCAGTTCTTC,CASSPLLAGGSNEQFF
.,TRBV6-5,TRBJ1-1,.,TGTGCCAGCAGTTACGGGGAGGACACCCTTGAAGCTTTCTTT,CASSYGEDTLEAFF
.,TRBV19,TRBJ1-1,.,TGTGCCAGTAGTATAGTAGGGGCAGGGAACACTGAAGCTTTCTTT,CASSIVGAGNTEAFF
.,TRBV28,TRBJ1-1,TRBD1,TGTGCCAGCAGTCGGACAGGGGAAGGTGTCGCTTTCTTT,CASSRTGEGVAFF
.,TRBV18,TRBJ1-4,.,TGTGCCAGCTCAGCGAATGAAAAACTGTTTTTT,CASSANEKLFF
.,TRBV15,TRBJ2-1,TRBD1,TGTGCCACCAGCAGAGACAGGGGGCCTAACAATGAGCAGTTCTTC,CATSRDRGPNNEQFF
.,TRBV5-1,TRBJ2-2,.,TGCGCCAGCAGCTTGATAGTGCCGACATTTGCGAACACCGGGGAGCTGTTTTTT,CASSLIVPTFANTGELFF
once,TRBV5-4,TRBJ2-5,TRBD1,TGTGCCAGCAGCTTGGAGTGGACAGGGGAAGAGACCCAGTACTTC,CASSLEWTGEETQYF
.,TRBV28,TRBJ1-6,TRBD1,TGTGCCAGCAGTTTAGGATGGGGACAGGGTCCATCACCCCTCCACTTT,CASSLGWGQGPSPLHF
.,TRBV18,TRBJ1-1,TRBD1,TGTGCCAGCTCAGTTGGACAGGCAGAGAACACTGAAGCTTTCTTT,CASSVGQAENTEAFF
.,TRBV18,TRBJ1-5,TRBD1,TGTGCCAGCTCACCGGACAGGGAGGGCAATCAGCCCCAGCATTTT,CASSPDREGNQPQHF
.,TRBV19,TRBJ1-1,.,TGTGCCAGTAGCCCCATTTCCAACACTGAAGCTTTCTTT,CASSPISNTEAFF
.,TRBV10-3,TRBJ1-6,.,TGTGCCACCAAGGAACATGGCGGGGTTGGGATAACCTCTAATTCACCCCTCCACTTT,CATKEHGGVGITSNSPLHF
.,TRBV18,TRBJ2-1,TRBD2,TGTGCCAGCTCACCGTCCGGGACTAGTTACAATGAGCAGTTCTTC,CASSPSGTSYNEQFF
.,TRBV27,TRBJ2-3,.,TGTGCCAGCAGCCTAGGGTGGCAGGGGCCCACAGATACGCAGTATTTT,CASSLGWQGPTDTQYF
.,TRBV6-6,TRBJ2-7,.,TGTGCCAGCAGTCCTACCGGGCCGCGGGACGAGCAGTACTTC,CASSPTGPRDEQYF
.,TRBV12-3/TRBV12-4,TRBJ1-3,TRBD1,TGTGCCAGCAGTTTCGACAGGGGGGACACCATATATTTT,CASSFDRGDTIYF
few,TRBV7-2,TRBJ1-1,.,TGTGCCAGCAGCTATGATAACCGACAGCACACTGAAGCTTTCTTT,CASSYDNRQHTEAFF
.,TRBV7-8,TRBJ1-2,.,TGTGCCAGCAGCCGAAATGGACAGAACTATGGCTACACCTTC,CASSRNGQNYGYTF
.,TRBV2,TRBJ2-5,TRBD1,TGTGCCAGCAGGGATACTGACAGGGGGCTATGGGAGACCCAGTACTTC,CASRDTDRGLWETQYF
.,TRBV5-1,TRBJ2-7,TRBD2,TGCGCCAGCAGCTTGGCCGGTACTAGCGGGGGGAACTCCTACGAGCAGTACTTC,CASSLAGTSGGNSYEQYF
.,TRBV5-1,TRBJ2-3,TRBD2,TGCGCCAGCAGCTTCCGGACTAGCGGGGGGGCCACAGATACGCAGTATTTT,CASSFRTSGGATDTQYF
few,TRBV19,TRBJ2-7,TRBD1,TGTGCCAGTAGTCGGGGACAGGGCCCCTACGAGCAGTACTTC,CASSRGQGPYEQYF
.,TRBV6-2/TRBV6-3,TRBJ1-5,.,TGTGCCAGCAGCACAGGGAGTCAGCCCCAGCATTTT,CASSTGSQPQHF
few,TRBV7-8,TRBJ1-5,.,TGTGCCAGCAGCTTAGGGCAGGCTTATAGCAATCAGCCCCAGCATTTT,CASSLGQAYSNQPQHF
.,TRBV10-3,TRBJ1-2,.,TGTGCCATCAGTGAGTCCCCAGGGGTTCATGGCTACACCTTC,CAISESPGVHGYTF
once,TRBV7-6,TRBJ1-2,TRBD1,TGTGCCAGCAGCTTAGTTGTGGCGGCAGGGGGCTCCCCAGTGGGTGGCTACACCTTC,CASSLVVAAGGSPVGGYTF
.,TRBV4-3,TRBJ1-2,TRBD1,TGCGCCAGCAGCCAAGATCCAGGGGGATACTACACCTTC,CASSQDPGGYYTF
.,TRBV20-1,TRBJ1-4,.,TGCAGTGCTAGGGGGAGTGAAAAACTGTTTTTT,CSARGSEKLFF
.,TRBV28,TRBJ1-2,.,TGTGCCAGCAGCCTCGGGGGGGGGTATAGCTATGGCTACACCTTC,CASSLGGGYSYGYTF
few,TRBV4-1,TRBJ2-5,TRBD2,TGCGCCAGCAGCCGGACTAGCGGGGGGGCCCCAGAGACCCAGTACTTC,CASSRTSGGAPETQYF
.,TRBV27,TRBJ2-3,TRBD1,TGTGCCAGCAGTTCAGGGGGTGTAAGCACAGATACGCAGTATTTT,CASSSGGVSTDTQYF
.,TRBV14,TRBJ2-7,.,TGTGCCAGCAGCCCACAGGGCTACGAGCAGTACTTC,CASSPQGYEQYF
.,TRBV7-8,TRBJ1-2,TRBD1,TGTGCCAGCAGCCAGAGGACAGGGTTTGTTAACTATGGCTACACCTTC,CASSQRTGFVNYGYTF
.,TRBV19,TRBJ2-2,.,TGTGCCAGCAAGGAGACCGGGGAGCTGTTTTTT,CASKETGELFF
.,TRBV19,TRBJ2-3,.,TGTGCCAGTAGTATAGGAGTTAGCACAGATACGCAGTATTTT,CASSIGVSTDTQYF
.,TRBV28,TRBJ2-5,TRBD1,TGTGCCAGCAGTAAACAGGGGTACCAAGAGACCCAGTACTTC,CASSKQGYQETQYF
.,TRBV7-2,TRBJ1-5,TRBD1,TGTGCCAGCAGCTTTCGACAGGGCTATCAGCCCCAGCATTTT,CASSFRQGYQPQHF
.,TRBV7-2,TRBJ2-5,TRBD1,TGTGCCAGCAGCTTAGCGGACAGGGGGCCGAAGACCCAGTACTTC,CASSLADRGPKTQYF
.,TRBV6-6,TRBJ2-2,TRBD1,TGTGCCAGTGTTCGACAGGGGGACACCGGGGAGCTGTTTTTT,CASVRQGDTGELFF
.,TRBV28,TRBJ1-2,TRBD1,TGTGCCAGCAGTTTAGGGGGACAGCCCACTAACTATGGCTACACCTTC,CASSLGGQPTNYGYTF
.,TRBV19,TRBJ2-6,.,TGTGCCAGTAGCCCCCCGAGAGGAGTTGTATCCAACGTCCTGACTTTC,CASSPPRGVVSNVLTF
.,TRBV7-2,TRBJ2-7,TRBD2,TGTGCCAGCAGCCCGAGACTAGCGGGGGGGCCCTACGAGCAGTACTTC,CASSPRLAGGPYEQYF
.,TRBV13,TRBJ2-3,TRBD2,TGTGCCAGCAACCCACCCAGATCTGCTAGCGGGGGTACAGATACGCAGTATTTT,CASNPPRSASGGTDTQYF
few,TRBV19,TRBJ2-1,TRBD2,TGTGCCAGTACCATGCCCGGGACTAGCGTCGATGAGCAGTTCTTC,CASTMPGTSVDEQFF
.,TRBV6-5,TRBJ1-5,.,TGTGCCAGCAAGTGGGACATCGATCAGCCCCAGCATTTT,CASKWDIDQPQHF
.,TRBV3-1/TRBV3-2,TRBJ1-3,.,TGTGCCAGCAGCCATTACAGTGGAAACACCATATATTTT,CASSHYSGNTIYF
.,TRBV2,TRBJ1-1,.,TGTGCCAGCAGCAAAGCGGACGGGGGGAACACTGAAGCTTTCTTT,CASSKADGGNTEAFF
.,TRBV19,TRBJ1-1,.,TGTGCCAGTAGTATACGGGGGGGCGCGCGGCCGAACACTGAAGCTTTCTTT,CASSIRGGARPNTEAFF
.,TRBV7-2,TRBJ2-1,.,TGTGCCAGCAGCCCCGCTGAGGAGTTCTTC,CASSPAEEFF
.,TRBV2,TRBJ2-2,.,TGTGCCAGCAGTGTATCGAACACCGGGGAGCTGTTTTTT,CASSVSNTGELFF
.,TRBV7-9,TRBJ2-7,.,TGTGCCAGCAGCTCCCAGGGAAACGAGCAGTACTTC,CASSSQGNEQYF
.,TRBV28,TRBJ1-6,.,TGTGCCAGCACCCGGTCGGGGACTCTAAATTCACCCCTCCACTTT,CASTRSGTLNSPLHF
.,TRBV6-5,TRBJ1-2,.,TGTGCCAGCAGTTACGGAGCGTCCCAGCACTATGGCTACACCTTC,CASSYGASQHYGYTF
.,TRBV6-5,TRBJ2-3,TRBD1,TGTGCCAGCAGCAGGGACAGGGGGCAAATAGATACGCAGTATTTT,CASSRDRGQIDTQYF
.,TRBV7-9,TRBJ2-1,.,TGTGCCAGCAGTTACCGTCCAGACAATGAGCAGTTCTTC,CASSYRPDNEQFF